A single count supports the clone carrying this T cell receptor (beta chain). The data derive from a study of blood T cell repertoires in COVID-19. Study as a whole: The analysed material was cDNA or gDNA that came from T cells, B-cell-depleted T cells, or PBMCs.

Residents of under 25 US areas, aged about 18 to 95 years, made up the participants. Participant reports of clinical history set cohort assignment. Profiled with immunoSEQ multiplex PCR; TCRdb holds only in-frame clones, not every one. The table includes about 250,000 clones, approximately 90% detected once. Losses at the gene ends were 1 base for V and 3 bases for J; bases not matched to a gene: 3. Germline V gives CDR1 SGHTA, CDR2 FQGTGA. This CDR3 region has 15 residues. The specimen sequenced was PBMCs or T cells enriched from blood (not recorded which). The chain links TRBV7-3 to TRBJ2-1; 7 bases line up with TRBD2. The clonotype was recovered from a woman younger than 45 with acute COVID-19. The CDR3 protein is CASSLSGSIYNEQFF. The CDR3 DNA reads TGTGCCAGCAGCTTAAGCGGGAGCATCTACAATGAGCAGTTCTTC.